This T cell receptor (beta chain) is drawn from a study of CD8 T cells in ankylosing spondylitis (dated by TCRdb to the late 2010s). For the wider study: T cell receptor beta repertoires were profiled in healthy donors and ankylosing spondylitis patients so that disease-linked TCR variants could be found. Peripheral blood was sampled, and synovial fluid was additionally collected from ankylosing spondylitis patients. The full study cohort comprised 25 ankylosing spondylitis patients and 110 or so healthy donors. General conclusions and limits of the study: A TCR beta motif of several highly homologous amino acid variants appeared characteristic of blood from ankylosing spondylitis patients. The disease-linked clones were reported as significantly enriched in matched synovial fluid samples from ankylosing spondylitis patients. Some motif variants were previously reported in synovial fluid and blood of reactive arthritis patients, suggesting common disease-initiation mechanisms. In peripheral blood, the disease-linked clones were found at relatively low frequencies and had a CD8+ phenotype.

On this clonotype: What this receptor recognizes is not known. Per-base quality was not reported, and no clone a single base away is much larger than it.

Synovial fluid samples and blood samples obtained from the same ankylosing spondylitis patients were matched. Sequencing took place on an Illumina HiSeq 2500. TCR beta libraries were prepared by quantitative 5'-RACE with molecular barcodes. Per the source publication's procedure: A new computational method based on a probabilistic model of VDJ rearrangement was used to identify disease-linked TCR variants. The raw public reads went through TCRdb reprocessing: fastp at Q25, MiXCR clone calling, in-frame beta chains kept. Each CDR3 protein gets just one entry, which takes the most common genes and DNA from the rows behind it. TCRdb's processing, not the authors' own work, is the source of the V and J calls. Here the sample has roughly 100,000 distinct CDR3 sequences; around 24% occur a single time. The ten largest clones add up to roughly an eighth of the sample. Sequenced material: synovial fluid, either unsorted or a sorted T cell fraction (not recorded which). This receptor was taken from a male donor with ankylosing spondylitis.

The CDR3 region has the sequence CASSLDRAYNEQFF. The DNA reads as follows: TGCGCCAGCAGCCTTGACAGGGCCTACAATGAGCAGTTCTTC. In this chain, TRBV5-1 is recombined with TRBJ2-1; TRBD1 aligns with 7 central bases. The CDR1 and CDR2 encoded by the germline V gene are SGHRS and YFSETQ. The CDR3 measures 14 amino acids from cysteine to phenylalanine. Kept here is only the CDR3 DNA, which spans 42 bases and is read in frame from base 1. V is cut back by 4 bases and J by 2 bases, with 3 bases in the junction unmatched.